This T cell receptor beta chain stems from a study of blood T cell repertoires in COVID-19. The CDR3 is 14 amino acids. V was shortened by 7 bases and J by 1 base, with 12 bases between the two germline ends. The germline gives CDR1 LGHNT, CDR2 FRNRAP. TCRdb's table, derived via immunoSEQ multiplex PCR, lists solely in-frame clones and lacks some. The repertoire has approximately 210,000 clones, 88% of them found once; the top ten carry more than 1.5%. This receptor was obtained from an older man with acute or convalescent COVID-19. Sequenced input: peripheral blood. The chain couples TRBV12-5 to TRBJ2-3; perhaps TRBD1 as D (5 bases). The CDR3 protein is CASEHQQGTDTQYF. CDR3 nucleotide sequence: TGTGCTAGTGAACACCAACAGGGCACAGATACGCAGTATTTT.